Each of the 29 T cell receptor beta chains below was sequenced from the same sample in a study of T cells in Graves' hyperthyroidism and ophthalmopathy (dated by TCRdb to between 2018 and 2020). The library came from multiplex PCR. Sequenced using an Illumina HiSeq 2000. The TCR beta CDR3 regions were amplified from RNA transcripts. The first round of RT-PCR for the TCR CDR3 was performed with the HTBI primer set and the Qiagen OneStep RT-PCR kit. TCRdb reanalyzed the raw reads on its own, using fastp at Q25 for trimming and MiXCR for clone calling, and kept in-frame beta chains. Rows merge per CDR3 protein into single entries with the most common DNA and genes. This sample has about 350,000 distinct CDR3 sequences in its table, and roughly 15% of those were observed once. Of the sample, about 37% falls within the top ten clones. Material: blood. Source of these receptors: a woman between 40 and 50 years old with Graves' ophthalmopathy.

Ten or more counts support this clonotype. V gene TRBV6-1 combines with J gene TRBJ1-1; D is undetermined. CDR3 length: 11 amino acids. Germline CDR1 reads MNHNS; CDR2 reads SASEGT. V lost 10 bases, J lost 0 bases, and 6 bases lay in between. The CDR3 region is CATRLNTEAFF. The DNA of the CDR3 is TGTGCCACCCGGTTGAACACTGAAGCTTTCTTT.

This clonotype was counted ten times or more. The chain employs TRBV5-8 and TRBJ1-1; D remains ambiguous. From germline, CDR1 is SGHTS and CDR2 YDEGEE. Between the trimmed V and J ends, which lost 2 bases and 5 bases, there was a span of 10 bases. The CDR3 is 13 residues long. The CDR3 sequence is CASSFGHVTEAFF. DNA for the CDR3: TGTGCCAGCAGCTTTGGGCATGTAACTGAAGCTTTCTTT. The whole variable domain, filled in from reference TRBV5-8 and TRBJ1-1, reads EAGVTQSPTHLIKTRGQQATLRCSPISGHTSVYWYQQALGLGLQFLLWYDEGEERNRGNFPPRFSGRQFPNYSSELNVNALELEDSALYLCASSFGHVTEAFFGQGTRLTVV.

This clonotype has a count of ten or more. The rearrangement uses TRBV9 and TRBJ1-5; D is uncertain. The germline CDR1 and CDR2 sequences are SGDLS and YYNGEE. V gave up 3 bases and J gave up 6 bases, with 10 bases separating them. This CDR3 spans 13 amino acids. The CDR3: CASSEDPGQPQHF. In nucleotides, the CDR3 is TGTGCCAGCAGCGAAGATCCCGGTCAGCCCCAGCATTTT.

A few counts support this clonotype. CDR3 residues: CASSLLPITNQETQYF. As DNA, the CDR3 is TGTGCCAGCTCACTCCTTCCTATAACTAACCAAGAGACCCAGTACTTC. The gene calls are TRBV18 and TRBJ2-5; D ambiguous. From germline, CDR1 is KGHSH and CDR2 LQKENI. The CDR3 extends over 16 amino acids. V lost 4 bases and J lost 0, with 15 bases in between.

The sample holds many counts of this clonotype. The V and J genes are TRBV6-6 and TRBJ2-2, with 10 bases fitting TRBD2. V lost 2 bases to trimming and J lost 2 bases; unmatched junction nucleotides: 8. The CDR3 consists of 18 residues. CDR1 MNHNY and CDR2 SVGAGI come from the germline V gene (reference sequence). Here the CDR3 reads CASSYGAGGLFNTGELFF. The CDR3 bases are TGTGCCAGCAGTTACGGAGCGGGAGGGCTGTTTAACACCGGGGAGCTGTTTTTT.

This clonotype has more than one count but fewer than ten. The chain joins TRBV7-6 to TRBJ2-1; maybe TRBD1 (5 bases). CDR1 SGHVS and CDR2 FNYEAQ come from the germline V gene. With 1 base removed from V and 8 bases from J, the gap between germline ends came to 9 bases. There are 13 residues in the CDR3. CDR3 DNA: TGTGCCAGCAGCTTAGACAGGCCAGATGAGCAGTTCTTC. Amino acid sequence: CASSLDRPDEQFF.

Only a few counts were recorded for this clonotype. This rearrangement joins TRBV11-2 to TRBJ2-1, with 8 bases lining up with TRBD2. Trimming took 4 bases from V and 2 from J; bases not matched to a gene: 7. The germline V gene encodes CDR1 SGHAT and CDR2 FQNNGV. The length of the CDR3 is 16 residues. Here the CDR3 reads CASSSGGGPPYNEQFF. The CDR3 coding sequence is TGTGCCAGCAGCTCGGGGGGGGGGCCCCCCTACAATGAGCAGTTCTTC.

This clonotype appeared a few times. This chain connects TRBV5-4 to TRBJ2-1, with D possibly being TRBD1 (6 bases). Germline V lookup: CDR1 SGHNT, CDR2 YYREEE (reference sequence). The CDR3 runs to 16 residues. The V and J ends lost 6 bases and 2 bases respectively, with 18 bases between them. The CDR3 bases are TGTGCCAGCACGACGCCCAGGGGTGCGGCCTACAATGAGCAGTTCTTC. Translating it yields CASTTPRGAAYNEQFF.

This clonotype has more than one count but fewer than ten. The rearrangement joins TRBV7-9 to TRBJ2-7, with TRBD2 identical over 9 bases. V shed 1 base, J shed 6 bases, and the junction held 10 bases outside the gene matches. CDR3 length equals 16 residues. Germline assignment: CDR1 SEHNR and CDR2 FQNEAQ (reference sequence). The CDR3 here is CASSLVSGSHFFEQYF. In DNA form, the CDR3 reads TGTGCCAGCAGCTTAGTTAGCGGGAGCCACTTTTTCGAGCAGTACTTC.

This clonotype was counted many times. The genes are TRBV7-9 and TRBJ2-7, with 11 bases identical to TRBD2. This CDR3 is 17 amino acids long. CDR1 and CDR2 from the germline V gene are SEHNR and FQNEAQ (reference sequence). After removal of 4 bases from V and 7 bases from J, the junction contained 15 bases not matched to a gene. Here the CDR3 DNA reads TGTGCCAGCAGCTCAGGAGCTTTAGCGGGAGGGCCGGAGGAGCAGTACTTC. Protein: CASSSGALAGGPEEQYF.

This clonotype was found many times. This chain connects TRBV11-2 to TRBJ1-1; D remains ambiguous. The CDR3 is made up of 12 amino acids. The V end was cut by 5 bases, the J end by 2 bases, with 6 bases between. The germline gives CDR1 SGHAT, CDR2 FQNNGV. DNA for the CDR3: TGTGCCAGCAGCCTGTCAAACACTGAAGCTTTCTTT. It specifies CASSLSNTEAFF. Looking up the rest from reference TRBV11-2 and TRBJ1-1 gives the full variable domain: EAGVAQSPRYKIIEKRQSVAFWCNPISGHATLYWYQQILGQGPKLLIQFQNNGVVDDSQLPKDRFSAERLKGVDSTLKIQPAKLEDSAVYLCASSLSNTEAFFGQGTRLTVV.

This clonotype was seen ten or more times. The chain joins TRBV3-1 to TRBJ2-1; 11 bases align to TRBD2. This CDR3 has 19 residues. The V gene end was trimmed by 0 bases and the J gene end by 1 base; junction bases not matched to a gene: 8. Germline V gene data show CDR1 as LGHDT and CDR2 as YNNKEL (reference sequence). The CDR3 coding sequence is TGTGCCAGCAGCCAAGATCTTAGCGGGGGGGCGAAGTCCTACAATGAGCAGTTCTTC. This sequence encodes CASSQDLSGGAKSYNEQFF.

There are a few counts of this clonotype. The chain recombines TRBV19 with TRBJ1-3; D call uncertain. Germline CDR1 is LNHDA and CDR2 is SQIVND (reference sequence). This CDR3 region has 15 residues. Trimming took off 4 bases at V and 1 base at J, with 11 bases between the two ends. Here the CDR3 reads CASSNPRTSGNTIYF. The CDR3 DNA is TGTGCCAGTAGTAACCCGCGGACGTCTGGAAACACCATATATTTT. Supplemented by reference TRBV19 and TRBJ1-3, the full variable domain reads DGGITQSPKYLFRKEGQNVTLSCEQNLNHDAMYWYRQDPGQGLRLIYYSQIVNDFQKGDIAEGYSVSREKKESFPLTVTSAQKNPTAFYLCASSNPRTSGNTIYFGEGSWLTVV.

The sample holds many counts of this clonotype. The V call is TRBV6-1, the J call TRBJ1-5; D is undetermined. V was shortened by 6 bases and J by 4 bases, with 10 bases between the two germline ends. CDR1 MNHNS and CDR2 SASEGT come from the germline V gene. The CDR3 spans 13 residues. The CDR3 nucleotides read TGTGCCAGCAGGCCCGGGCAGAATCAGCCCCAGCATTTT. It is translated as CASRPGQNQPQHF.

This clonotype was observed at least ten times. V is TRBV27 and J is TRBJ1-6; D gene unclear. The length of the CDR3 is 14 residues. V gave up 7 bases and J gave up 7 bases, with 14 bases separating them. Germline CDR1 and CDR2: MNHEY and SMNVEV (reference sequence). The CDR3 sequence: CASKFGRRNSPLHF. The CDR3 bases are TGTGCCAGCAAGTTTGGCCGCCGGAATTCACCCCTCCACTTT.

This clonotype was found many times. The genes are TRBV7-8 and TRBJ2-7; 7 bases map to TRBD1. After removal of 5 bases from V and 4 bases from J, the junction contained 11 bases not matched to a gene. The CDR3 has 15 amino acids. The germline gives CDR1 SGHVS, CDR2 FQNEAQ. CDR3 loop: CASSAETGARYEQYF. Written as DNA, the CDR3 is TGTGCCAGCAGCGCGGAAACAGGGGCACGTTACGAGCAGTACTTC.

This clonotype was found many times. The CDR3 region has the DNA TGTGCCAGCAGCTATAGCGGGAGTCCGCAGACCCAGTACTTC. It yields the protein CASSYSGSPQTQYF. The J gene is TRBJ2-5, the V gene TRBV11-3, with 9 bases aligning to TRBD2. Looked up from germline, CDR1 is SGHNT and CDR2 is YENEEA. This CDR3 comprises 14 residues. V trimming: 4 bases; J trimming: 6 bases; junction bases outside the gene matches: 6.

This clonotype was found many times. In nucleotides, the CDR3 is TGTGCCAGCAGGGCCGGGACAGCACAAGAGACCCAGTACTTC. This translates into CASRAGTAQETQYF. This chain connects TRBV6-1 to TRBJ2-5, with TRBD1 matching over 7 bases. The germline V gene encodes CDR1 MNHNS and CDR2 SASEGT. After removal of 6 bases from V and 2 bases from J, the junction contained 6 bases not matched to a gene. CDR3 length equals 14 residues.

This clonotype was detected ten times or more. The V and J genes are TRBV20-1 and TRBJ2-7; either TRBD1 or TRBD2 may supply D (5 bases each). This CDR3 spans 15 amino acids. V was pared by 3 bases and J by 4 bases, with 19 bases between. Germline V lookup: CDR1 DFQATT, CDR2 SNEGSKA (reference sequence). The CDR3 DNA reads TGCAGTGCTAGGTGGTACCGGGACGGAGGTTACGAGCAGTACTTC. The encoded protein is CSARWYRDGGYEQYF.

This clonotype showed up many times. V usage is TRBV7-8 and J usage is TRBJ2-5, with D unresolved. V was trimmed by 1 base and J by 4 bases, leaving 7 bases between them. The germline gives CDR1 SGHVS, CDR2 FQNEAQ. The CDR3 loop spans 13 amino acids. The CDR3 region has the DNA TGTGCCAGCAGCTTAGAAGGCACAGAGACCCAGTACTTC. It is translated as CASSLEGTETQYF.

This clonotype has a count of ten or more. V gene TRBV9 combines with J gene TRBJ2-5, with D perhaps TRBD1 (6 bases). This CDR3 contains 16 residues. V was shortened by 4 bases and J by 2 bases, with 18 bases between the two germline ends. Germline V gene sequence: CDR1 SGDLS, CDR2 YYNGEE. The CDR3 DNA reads TGTGCCAGCAGCCCCTCAGGGACACCGTCTCAAGAGACCCAGTACTTC. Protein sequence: CASSPSGTPSQETQYF.

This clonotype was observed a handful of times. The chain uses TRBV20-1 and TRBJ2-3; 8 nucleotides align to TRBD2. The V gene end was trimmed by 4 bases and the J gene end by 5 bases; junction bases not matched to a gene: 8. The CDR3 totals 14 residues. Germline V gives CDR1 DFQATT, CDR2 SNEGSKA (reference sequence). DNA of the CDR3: TGCAGTGCTATGCCTAGCGGGCGGGGAGATACGCAGTATTTT. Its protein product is CSAMPSGRGDTQYF.

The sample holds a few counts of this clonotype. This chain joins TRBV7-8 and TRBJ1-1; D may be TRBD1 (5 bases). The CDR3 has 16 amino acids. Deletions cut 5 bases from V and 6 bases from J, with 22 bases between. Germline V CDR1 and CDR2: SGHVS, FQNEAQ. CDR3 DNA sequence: TGTGCCAGCAGCCGAGAGAGTAGGGGCGGTAAAGCTGAAGCTTTCTTT. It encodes CASSRESRGGKAEAFF.

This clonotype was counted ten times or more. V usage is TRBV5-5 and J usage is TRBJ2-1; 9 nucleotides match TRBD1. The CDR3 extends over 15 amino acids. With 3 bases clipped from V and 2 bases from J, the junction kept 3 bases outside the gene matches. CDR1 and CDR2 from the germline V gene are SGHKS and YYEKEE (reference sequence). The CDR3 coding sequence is TGTGCCAGCAGCTCCCGGGACAGGGCCTACAATGAGCAGTTCTTC. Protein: CASSSRDRAYNEQFF.

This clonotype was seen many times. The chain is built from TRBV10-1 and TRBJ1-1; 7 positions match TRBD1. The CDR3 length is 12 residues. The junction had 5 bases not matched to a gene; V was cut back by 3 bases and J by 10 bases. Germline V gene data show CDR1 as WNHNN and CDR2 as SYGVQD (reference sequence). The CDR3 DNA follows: TGCGCCAGCAGTGATCAGGGGGAAGGAGCTTTCTTT. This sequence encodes CASSDQGEGAFF.

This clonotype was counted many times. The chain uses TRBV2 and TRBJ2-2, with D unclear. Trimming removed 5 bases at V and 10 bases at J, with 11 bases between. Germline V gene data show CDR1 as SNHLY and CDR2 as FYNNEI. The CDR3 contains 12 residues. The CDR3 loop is CASSRRVLELFF. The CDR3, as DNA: TGTGCCAGCAGTCGTCGGGTCTTGGAGCTGTTTTTT.

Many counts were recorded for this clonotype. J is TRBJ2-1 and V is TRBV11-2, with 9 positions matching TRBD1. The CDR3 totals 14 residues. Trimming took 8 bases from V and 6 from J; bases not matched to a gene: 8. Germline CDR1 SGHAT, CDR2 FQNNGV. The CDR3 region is CASDTGGAINEQFF. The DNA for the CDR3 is TGTGCCAGCGATACAGGGGGCGCAATCAATGAGCAGTTCTTC.

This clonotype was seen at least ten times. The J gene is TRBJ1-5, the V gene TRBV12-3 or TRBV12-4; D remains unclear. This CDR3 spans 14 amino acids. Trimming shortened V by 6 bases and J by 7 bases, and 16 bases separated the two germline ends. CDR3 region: CASSLKAGPQPQHF. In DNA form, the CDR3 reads TGTGCCAGCAGCTTAAAGGCAGGACCGCAGCCCCAGCATTTT.

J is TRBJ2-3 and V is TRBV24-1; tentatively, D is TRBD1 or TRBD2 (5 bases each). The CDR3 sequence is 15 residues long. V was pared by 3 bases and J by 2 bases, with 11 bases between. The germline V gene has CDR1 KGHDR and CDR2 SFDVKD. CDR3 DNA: TGTGCCACCAGTGATGACCGGGGCTCCACAGATACGCAGTATTTT. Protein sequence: CATSDDRGSTDTQYF.